The source of this TCR beta chain is a study of molecular identifiers for immune sequencing clone quantification. On this clonotype itself: Its target is unknown.

TCRdb reprocessed the PCR reads with MiXCR, giving one entry per CDR3 protein. Here the sample spans over 600,000 distinct CDR3 sequences, about 20% being singletons. V was shortened by 6 bases and J by 2 bases, with 7 bases between the two germline ends. The CDR3 sequence is 11 residues long. Germline lookup yields CDR1 GTSNPN and CDR2 SVGIG (reference sequence). Study observations and caveats: Effector cells had over 99% of their molecules in clones above 20 RNA copies, while naive cells had under 1%.

This sequence was found in a human donor in good health. Some libraries in this study had Jurkat cell RNA spiked in. The sequencing input was naive CD8+ T cells from blood, with Jurkat cell RNA spiked in. Indicated subset: FACS-sorted CD8+CD4-CCR7+CD45RA+ naive T cells. The V call is TRBV30, the J call TRBJ1-2; tentatively, D is TRBD1 (5 bases). The CDR3, as DNA: TGTGCCTGCCCAGGGAACTATGGCTACACCTTC. This codes for CACPGNYGYTF. Variable domain in full (rest from reference TRBV30 and TRBJ1-2): SQTIHQWPATLVQPVGSPLSLECTVEGTSNPNLYWYRQAAGRGLQLLFYSVGIGQISSEVPQNLSASRPQDRQFILSSKKLLLSDSGFYLCACPGNYGYTFGSGTRLTVV.